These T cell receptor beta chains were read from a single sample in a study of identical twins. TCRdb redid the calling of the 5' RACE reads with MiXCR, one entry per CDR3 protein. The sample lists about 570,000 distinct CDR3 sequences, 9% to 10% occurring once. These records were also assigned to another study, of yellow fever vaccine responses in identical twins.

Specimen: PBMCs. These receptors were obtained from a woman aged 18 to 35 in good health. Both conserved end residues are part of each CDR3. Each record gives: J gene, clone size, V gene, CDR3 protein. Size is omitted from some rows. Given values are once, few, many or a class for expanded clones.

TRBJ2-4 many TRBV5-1 CASSLQGIRNIQYF
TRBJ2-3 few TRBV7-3 CASSLIPSGGATDTQYF
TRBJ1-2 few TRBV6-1 CASNLGPVANYGYTF
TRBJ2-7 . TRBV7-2 CASSLILGQLGEQYF
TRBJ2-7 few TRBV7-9 CASSSTWEQYF
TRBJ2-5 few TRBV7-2 CASSPHWGPSRETQYF
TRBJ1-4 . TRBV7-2 CASSPPPGREKLFF
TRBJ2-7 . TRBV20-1 CSARSPDRVTQYF
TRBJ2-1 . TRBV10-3 CAISGGSTPYNEQFF
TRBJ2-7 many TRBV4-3 CASSQERTGLIYEQYF
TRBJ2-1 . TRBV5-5 CASSLSQGRLEQFF
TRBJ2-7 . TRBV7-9 CASSRGQDLKYEQYF
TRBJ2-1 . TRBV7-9 CASSFSVGGIIGEQFF
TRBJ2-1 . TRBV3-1 CASSLLVRPDNEQFF
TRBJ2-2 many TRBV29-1 CSVFKGELFF
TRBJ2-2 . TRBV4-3 CASSREEGNTGELFF
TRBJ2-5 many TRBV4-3 CASSQAGQVQETQYF
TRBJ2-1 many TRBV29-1 CSVPGLWEGNEQFF
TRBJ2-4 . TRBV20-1 CSARDAGLAKNIQYF
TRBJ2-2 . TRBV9 CASLDGDTGELFF
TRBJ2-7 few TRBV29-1 CSVEDGDSSYEQYF
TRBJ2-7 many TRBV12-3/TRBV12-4 CASTLTGDEQYF
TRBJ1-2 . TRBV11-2 CASSLISADNYGYTF
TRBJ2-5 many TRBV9 CASSSRQGQETQYF
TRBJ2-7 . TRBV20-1 CSARALAGDSYEQYF
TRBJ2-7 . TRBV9 CASSAGTDSQAYF
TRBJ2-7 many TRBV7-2 CASSLELGGEQYF
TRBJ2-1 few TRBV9 CASSVVADGNEQFF
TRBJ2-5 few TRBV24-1 CATSDPVQGATETQYF
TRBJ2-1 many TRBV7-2 CASSFSGGGLYNEQFF
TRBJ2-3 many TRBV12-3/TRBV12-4 CASSPRTGSTDTQYF
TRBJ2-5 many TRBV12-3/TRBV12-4 CASSSTGTETQYF
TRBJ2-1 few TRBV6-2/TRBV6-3 CASSQPGTSGSLEQFF
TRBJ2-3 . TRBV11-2 CASSLRGQQADTQYF
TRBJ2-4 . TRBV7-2 CASSLGRQGIAKNIQYF
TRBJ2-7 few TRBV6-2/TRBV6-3 CASSYSRLAETYEQYF
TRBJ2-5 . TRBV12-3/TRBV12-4 CASRRAGTGQETQYF
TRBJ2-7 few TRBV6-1 CASSEARNEQYF
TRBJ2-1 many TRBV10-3 CAISEPGTSVSVGSYNEQFF
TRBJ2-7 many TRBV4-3 CASSQDFPQRGHEQYF
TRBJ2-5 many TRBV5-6 CASRRLAGQQETQYF
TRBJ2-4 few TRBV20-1 CSARERQTLAKNIQYF
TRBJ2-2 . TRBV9 CASSVGTANTGELFF
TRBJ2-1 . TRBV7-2 CASSLALSGANEQFF
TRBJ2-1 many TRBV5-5 CASKIASGGYNEQFF